The 21 T cell receptor beta chains presented below share a single source sample, sequenced in a study of T cell responses to AZD1222 COVID-19 vaccine. Method: immunoSEQ multiplex PCR; TCRdb's copy keeps in-frame clones and lacks some. The sample includes around 150,000 clones, over 85% of them seen just once. Here the sequenced sample was peripheral blood, taken on day 0 of AZD1222 vaccination. All receptors derive from an adult in good health.

The chain uses TRBV5-4 and TRBJ1-2; TRBD1 matches 11 bases. Germline CDR1 is SGHNT and CDR2 is YYREEE (reference sequence). The CDR3 length is 15 residues. Trimming took 0 bases from V and 7 from J; bases not matched to a gene: 5. The CDR3 coding sequence is TGTGCCAGCAGCTTGGGTGGACAGGGGGCACTTGGCTACACCTTC. Residues: CASSLGGQGALGYTF.

J is TRBJ2-2 and V is TRBV6-6; no reliable D call. The length of the CDR3 is 10 residues. The germline gives CDR1 MNHNY, CDR2 SVGAGI (reference sequence). Trimming took off 9 bases at V and 4 bases at J, with 3 bases between the two ends. This chain's CDR3 is CASSTGELFF. The CDR3 bases are TGTGCCAGTAGCACCGGGGAGCTGTTTTTT.

The V and J genes are TRBV7-2 and TRBJ1-5; 10 bases align to TRBD1. V shed 2 bases and J 3 bases; nucleotides not matched to a gene: 4. The CDR3 runs 16 residues. Per germline, CDR1 SGHTA and CDR2 FQGNSA. CDR3 protein: CASSLLTGGLNQPQHF. CDR3 nucleotides: TGTGCCAGCAGCTTATTGACAGGGGGCCTCAATCAGCCCCAGCATTTT.

This chain's CDR3 is CASSSDRTSYEQYF. The CDR3, as DNA: TGTGCCAGCAGCTCGGACAGGACATCCTACGAGCAGTACTTC. The gene calls are TRBV28 and TRBJ2-7; 7 positions match TRBD1. This CDR3 spans 14 amino acids. V lost 6 bases to trimming and J lost 1 base; unmatched junction nucleotides: 6. The germline CDR1 and CDR2 sequences are MDHEN and SYDVKM.

This clone was counted once. V gene TRBV5-6 combines with J gene TRBJ2-7, with D perhaps given as TRBD1 or TRBD2 (5 bases each). The CDR3 runs 15 residues. Germline CDR1 is SGHDT and CDR2 is YYEEEE. V was clipped by 3 bases and J by 0 bases, with 13 bases between them. The CDR3 here is CASSSGPSLSYEQYF. In DNA form, the CDR3 reads TGTGCCAGCAGCTCGGGGCCCAGCCTCTCCTACGAGCAGTACTTC.

This clone was seen just once. The rearrangement uses TRBV16 and TRBJ2-1; D unresolved. The CDR3 contains 18 residues. Germline V gene sequence: CDR1 KGHSY, CDR2 FQNENV. V lost 2 bases, J lost 4 bases, and 21 bases lay in between. The CDR3 is CASSQVGTEPIRYNEQFF. The CDR3 DNA is TGTGCCAGCAGCCAAGTCGGAACCGAACCTATCCGTTACAATGAGCAGTTCTTC.

The gene calls are TRBV14 and TRBJ1-5, with a weak D call TRBD1 (6 bases). V was pared by 4 bases and J by 0 bases, with 19 bases between. CDR1 is SGHDN, CDR2 FVKESK, per germline. The CDR3 runs to 18 residues. The CDR3 protein is CASSRPPRTVNSNQPQHF. The CDR3 nucleotides read TGTGCCAGCAGCCGACCACCCAGGACAGTGAATAGCAATCAGCCCCAGCATTTT.

The chain has TRBV6-6 and TRBJ1-6; TRBD1 might be the D (6 bases). The CDR3 covers 15 residues. Germline loops: CDR1 MNHNY, CDR2 SVGAGI (reference sequence). The V gene lost 0 bases and the J gene lost 10 bases, with 13 bases spanning the gap. CDR3 amino acids: CASSYSRQAGSPLHF. DNA of the CDR3: TGTGCCAGCAGTTACTCCCGACAGGCGGGCTCACCCCTCCACTTT.

The chain carries TRBV5-4 and TRBJ1-4; 8 bases line up with TRBD1. After removal of 2 bases from V and 4 bases from J, the junction contained 4 bases not matched to a gene. This CDR3 spans 15 amino acids. Looked up from germline, CDR1 is SGHNT and CDR2 is YYREEE (reference sequence). The CDR3 bases are TGTGCCAGCAGCTTTAACAGGGGGGTTAATGAAAAACTGTTTTTT. Translation: CASSFNRGVNEKLFF.

The gene calls are TRBV25-1 and TRBJ2-5; 12 bases line up with TRBD2. The CDR3 has 14 amino acids. V shed 6 bases and J 4 bases; nucleotides not matched to a gene: 3. CDR1 and CDR2 from the germline V gene are MGHDK and SYGVNS. The CDR3 sequence is CASRTSGSLETQYF. CDR3 in DNA: TGTGCCAGCAGGACTAGCGGGAGTTTAGAGACCCAGTACTTC. Full variable domain (remainder filled in from reference TRBV25-1 and TRBJ2-5): EADIYQTPRYLVIGTGKKITLECSQTMGHDKMYWYQQDPGMELHLIHYSYGVNSTEKGDLSSESTVSRIRTEHFPLTLESARPSHTSQYLCASRTSGSLETQYFGPGTRLLVL.

V and J are TRBV28 and TRBJ2-7; 12 positions match TRBD1. Germline CDR1 MDHEN, CDR2 SYDVKM. This CDR3 is 15 amino acids long. With V trimmed by 4 bases and J by 4 bases, 5 bases remained unmatched. The CDR3 loop reads CASSSGQGARYEQYF. DNA of the CDR3: TGTGCCAGCAGTTCGGGACAGGGGGCGCGGTACGAGCAGTACTTC.

This rearrangement joins TRBV5-4 to TRBJ2-1, with a tentative D call TRBD2 (5 bases). V was pared by 0 bases and J by 9 bases, with 10 bases between. The germline gives CDR1 SGHNT, CDR2 YYREEE (reference sequence). The CDR3 loop spans 13 amino acids. CDR3 region: CASSLGGSPEQFF. CDR3 nucleotides: TGTGCCAGCAGCTTGGGCGGGTCCCCTGAGCAGTTCTTC.

The chain links TRBV6-1 to TRBJ2-1, with D maybe TRBD1 (5 bases). Between the trimmed V and J ends, which lost 1 base and 5 bases, there was a span of 9 bases. CDR1 and CDR2 (germline): MNHNS, SASEGT. The length of the CDR3 is 14 residues. CDR3 coding DNA: TGTGCCAGCAGTGAAGTGGGGCTTAACAATGAGCAGTTCTTC. The encoded protein is CASSEVGLNNEQFF.

The chain is built from TRBV7-2 and TRBJ2-1; D perhaps matches TRBD2 (6 bases). This CDR3 has 16 residues. Germline CDR1 SGHTA, CDR2 FQGNSA. V lost 3 bases and J 0 bases, leaving 12 bases between the germline ends. CDR3 protein: CASSLGTSSSYNEQFF. The CDR3 DNA is TGTGCCAGCAGCTTGGGGACTTCCAGCTCCTACAATGAGCAGTTCTTC. Variable domain in full (rest from reference TRBV7-2 and TRBJ2-1): GAGVSQSPSNKVTEKGKDVELRCDPISGHTALYWYRQSLGQGLEFLIYFQGNSAPDKSGLPSDRFSAERTGGSVSTLTIQRTQQEDSAVYLCASSLGTSSSYNEQFFGPGTRLTVL.

J is TRBJ2-3 and V is TRBV28; D remains unclear. Trimming removed 2 bases at V and 4 bases at J, with 10 bases between. CDR3 size: 14 residues. CDR1 is MDHEN and CDR2 is SYDVKM in the germline V gene. The CDR3 DNA is TGTGCCAGCAGTTTACAGCAAGGGCCAGATACGCAGTATTTT. Amino acid sequence: CASSLQQGPDTQYF.

This clone occurred a few times. The CDR3 nucleotides read TGTGCCAGTAGTAAGCAGGGGGCTAACACCGGGGAGCTGTTTTTT. Its protein product is CASSKQGANTGELFF. The rearrangement links TRBV19 to TRBJ2-2; TRBD1 agrees at 8 bases. The J segment lost 2 bases and the V segment lost 4 bases, leaving 3 bases of the junction unmatched. This CDR3 spans 15 amino acids. Germline V gives CDR1 LNHDA, CDR2 SQIVND (reference sequence).

The rearrangement links TRBV5-1 to TRBJ2-7; possible D gene TRBD1, 6 bases. The CDR3 sequence is 14 residues long. V was trimmed by 4 bases and J by 0 bases, leaving 11 bases between them. Germline V gene data show CDR1 as SGHRS and CDR2 as YFSETQ. The CDR3 spells CASSVTGLSYEQYF. The DNA of the CDR3 is TGCGCCAGCAGCGTAACAGGGCTCTCCTACGAGCAGTACTTC. The full variable domain, in which reference TRBV5-1 and TRBJ2-7 provide the parts outside the CDR3, is KAGVTQTPRYLIKTRGQQVTLSCSPISGHRSVSWYQQTPGQGLQFLFEYFSETQRNKGNFPGRFSGRQFSNSRSEMNVSTLELGDSALYLCASSVTGLSYEQYFGPGTRLTVT.

The chain links TRBV28 to TRBJ2-7, with D hard to call. The V end lost 7 bases, the J end lost 4 bases, and 8 bases lay between the germline ends. Germline-derived CDR1 and CDR2 are MDHEN and SYDVKM. The CDR3 spans 11 residues. The CDR3 here is CASTDTYEQYF. The DNA for the CDR3 is TGTGCCAGCACCGACACTTACGAGCAGTACTTC.

The gene calls are TRBV3-1 (or the pseudogene TRBV3-2) and TRBJ1-2; D possibly corresponds to TRBD1 (5 bases). Trimming cost V 0 bases and J 5 bases, with 16 bases left between them. The CDR3 loop spans 16 amino acids. Per germline, CDR1 LGHDT and CDR2 YNNKEL (reference sequence). As DNA, the CDR3 is TGTGCCAGCAGCCAAGACGGGGCTCAATTTCATTATGGCTACACCTTC. Residues: CASSQDGAQFHYGYTF.

This clone was counted a few times. The gene calls are TRBV19 and TRBJ2-5; D is perhaps TRBD1 or TRBD2 (6 bases each). The germline V gene has CDR1 LNHDA and CDR2 SQIVND (reference sequence). This CDR3 has 14 residues. V was clipped by 6 bases and J by 4 bases, with 15 bases between them. CDR3 coding DNA: TGTGCCAGTAGAGCCGGGGGCAGCATAGAGACCCAGTACTTC. Amino acids: CASRAGGSIETQYF.

The V gene is TRBV13, the J gene TRBJ1-1; TRBD1 might be the D (5 bases). Germline CDR1 reads PRHDT; CDR2 reads FYEKMQ (reference sequence). The CDR3 extends over 17 amino acids. V lost 4 bases, J lost 0 bases, and 18 bases lay in between. CDR3 in DNA: TGTGCCAGCAGCTCCTTCGACAGACTAAGAATGAACACTGAAGCTTTCTTT. It yields the protein CASSSFDRLRMNTEAFF.